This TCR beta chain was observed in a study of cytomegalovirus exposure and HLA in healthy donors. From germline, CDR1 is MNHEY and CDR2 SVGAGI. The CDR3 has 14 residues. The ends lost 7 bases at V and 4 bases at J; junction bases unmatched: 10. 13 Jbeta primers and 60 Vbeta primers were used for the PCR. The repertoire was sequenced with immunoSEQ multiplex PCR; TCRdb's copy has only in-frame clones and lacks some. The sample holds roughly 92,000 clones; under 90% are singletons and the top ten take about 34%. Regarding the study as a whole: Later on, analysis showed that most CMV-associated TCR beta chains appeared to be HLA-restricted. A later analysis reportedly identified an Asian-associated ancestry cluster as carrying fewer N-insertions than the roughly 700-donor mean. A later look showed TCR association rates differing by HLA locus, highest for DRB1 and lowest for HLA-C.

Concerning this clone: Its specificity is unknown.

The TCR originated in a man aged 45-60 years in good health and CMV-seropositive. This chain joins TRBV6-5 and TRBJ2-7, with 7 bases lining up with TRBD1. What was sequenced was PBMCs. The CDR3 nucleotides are TGTGCCAGCACCCGGGACAGATACACGTACGAGCAGTACTTC. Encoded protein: CASTRDRYTYEQYF.